The next 8 T cell receptor beta chains were all read from a single sample in a study of blood T cells in healthy people across ages. The use of a sample-barcoded 5' primer and a J-beta primer mix characterized a second PCR of about 6 to 12 cycles. TCRdb analysed the 5' RACE reads with MiXCR anew, one entry per CDR3 protein. The table lists roughly 1,100,000 distinct CDR3 sequences, roughly a quarter of them singletons. These data were also reused for a study on T cells of mothers and their children.

Sequenced material: blood. These receptors were collected from a girl aged 2 to 10 in good health.

This clonotype was detected only a few times. The chain is built from TRBV4-1 and TRBJ2-4, with D possibly being TRBD1 or TRBD2 (6 bases each). Germline V gene sequence: CDR1 MGHRA, CDR2 YSYEKL. This CDR3 has 15 residues. V was pared by 9 bases and J by 1 base, with 16 bases between. CDR3 in amino acids: CASERGLGAKNIQYF. The CDR3 DNA follows: TGCGCCAGTGAACGGGGGCTAGGGGCCAAAAACATTCAGTACTTC.

This clonotype showed up just a few times. This rearrangement joins TRBV27 to TRBJ2-1; D could derive from TRBD1 or TRBD2 (5 bases each). Deletions cut 10 bases from V and 5 bases from J, with 15 bases between. CDR1 and CDR2 (germline): MNHEY, SMNVEV (reference sequence). This CDR3 region has 13 residues. As DNA, the CDR3 is TGTGCCACAAGGGGCTGGGGGAACAATGAGCAGTTCTTC. Translation: CATRGWGNNEQFF.

There are many counts of this clonotype. The V gene is TRBV28, the J gene TRBJ2-5; no firm D call. The germline V and J ends were trimmed by 4 bases and 1 base, with 7 bases remaining between them. CDR3 size: 13 residues. Germline V lookup: CDR1 MDHEN, CDR2 SYDVKM. In DNA form, the CDR3 reads TGTGCCAGCAGTTCGCCCGGCCAAGAGACCCAGTACTTC. It is translated as CASSSPGQETQYF. Based on the CDR3 plus reference TRBV28 and TRBJ2-5, the full variable domain is DVKVTQSSRYLVKRTGEKVFLECVQDMDHENMFWYRQDPGLGLRLIYFSYDVKMKEKGDIPEGYSVSREKKERFSLILESASTNQTSMYLCASSSPGQETQYFGPGTRLLVL.

The V and J genes are TRBV6-2 or TRBV6-3 and TRBJ1-5, with a tentative D call TRBD1 (6 bases). CDR1 and CDR2 from the germline V gene are MNHEY and SVGEGT. CDR3 length: 16 residues. V was trimmed by 6 bases and J by 2 bases, leaving 17 bases between them. CDR3 in amino acids: CASSTGKKGGNQPQHF. The CDR3 nucleotides are TGTGCCAGCAGCACCGGAAAGAAGGGGGGCAATCAGCCCCAGCATTTT.

This clonotype was recorded a few times. V gene TRBV15 combines with J gene TRBJ1-6; D is undetermined. The CDR3 loop spans 14 amino acids. The ends were cut back, 0 bases at V and 7 bases at J, with 7 bases in the middle. Germline lookup yields CDR1 LNHNV and CDR2 YYDKDF (reference sequence). In DNA, the CDR3 is TGTGCCACCAGCAGAGATGGCGGCAATTCACCCCTCCACTTT. This codes for CATSRDGGNSPLHF.

The CDR3 bases are TGCAGCGTTGCCACTAGAAACACAGATACGCAGTATTTT. Its protein is CSVATRNTDTQYF. This chain connects TRBV29-1 to TRBJ2-3, with D possibly matching TRBD2 (5 bases). Trimming left V 4 bases short and J 2 bases short, with 10 bases between. Germline V gene lookup returns CDR1 SQVTM and CDR2 ANQGSEA. This CDR3 has 13 residues.

The count of this clonotype is one. J is TRBJ2-5 and V is TRBV29-1; 8 bases are shared with TRBD1. Germline loops: CDR1 SQVTM, CDR2 ANQGSEA. The CDR3 runs 13 residues. V dropped 6 bases and J dropped 2; count of bases not matched to a gene: 5. CDR3 sequence reads: CSVNGQGQETQYF. The CDR3 nucleotides are TGCAGCGTGAACGGACAGGGACAAGAGACCCAGTACTTC.

As regards this clonotype: One end of the junction varies from germline; a read error may be responsible. The V call is TRBV10-2, the J call TRBJ1-6, with a possible D match to TRBD1 (5 bases). The CDR3 runs 13 residues. The germline CDR1 and CDR2 sequences are WSHSY and SAAADI. CDR3 DNA: TGCGCCAGCACCCGGGGGATTAATTCGCCCCTCCACTTT. This translates into CASTRGINSPLHF.